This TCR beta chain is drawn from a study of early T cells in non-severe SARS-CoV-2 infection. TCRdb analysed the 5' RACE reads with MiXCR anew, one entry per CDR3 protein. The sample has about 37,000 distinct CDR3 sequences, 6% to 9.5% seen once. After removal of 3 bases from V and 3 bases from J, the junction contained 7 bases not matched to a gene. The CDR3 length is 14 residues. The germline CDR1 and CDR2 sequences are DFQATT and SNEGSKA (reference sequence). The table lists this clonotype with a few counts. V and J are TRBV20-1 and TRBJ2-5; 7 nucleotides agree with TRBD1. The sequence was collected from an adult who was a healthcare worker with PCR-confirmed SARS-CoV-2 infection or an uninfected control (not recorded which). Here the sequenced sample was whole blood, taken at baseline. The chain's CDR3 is CSASSGGPKETQYF. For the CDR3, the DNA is TGCAGTGCTAGTTCAGGGGGTCCAAAAGAGACCCAGTACTTC.